The entry below gives a single T cell receptor beta chain sequence along with its context. Its antigen is currently unknown. V was pared by 4 bases and J by 4 bases, with 11 bases between. The length of the CDR3 is 13 residues. Germline CDR1 and CDR2: SGHNT and YYREEE (reference sequence). The data originate from a study of T cell responses to AZD1222 COVID-19 vaccine. Study-wide points: Donors in the cohort were predominantly white British and more often female, and clonal diversity was possibly underestimated.

The data were produced by immunoSEQ multiplex PCR, yet TCRdb's version contains in-frame clones alone and is incomplete. Of 60,000 to 85,000 clones in the sample, 88% are singletons; the top ten hold 4.8%. This TCR derives from an adult who received the MenACWY meningococcal vaccine as a control. The source was peripheral blood, collected 28 days after the second dose of the MenACWY control vaccine. The J gene is TRBJ1-2, the V gene TRBV5-4; D perhaps matches TRBD1 (6 bases). The CDR3 reads CASSLQGAYGYTF. CDR3 bases: TGTGCCAGCAGCCTACAGGGCGCCTATGGCTACACCTTC.